This T cell receptor (beta chain) is from a study of blood T cell repertoires in COVID-19 (dated by TCRdb to 2018 to 2021). A note on the overall study: Samples from collaborators originated in the United States, Italy and Spain and spanned both the acute and convalescent phases of COVID-19. The prospective study material was composed of cDNA or gDNA derived from T cells, B-cell-depleted T cells, or PBMCs. Subjects who had been exposed to COVID-19, were actively infected with it, or had recovered from it provided the deeply sampled blood TCRbeta repertoires that made up the dataset. The repertoires were released in a freely available public database intended as a resource for research on the immune response to SARS-CoV-2. Samples were obtained from the ongoing ImmuneRACE study (first 160 participants) and from 1,254 subjects provided by 6 global collaborators. Sample metadata almost always included a de-identified subject ID, COVID-19 status, age in years and sex. HLA class I and class II types, where available, came from metadata supplied by the sample provider rather than from assay-based typing.

The immunoSEQ Assay, a bias-controlled multiplex PCR, was used to amplify TCRbeta CDR3 regions from genomic DNA. Per the source publication's procedure: The number of nucleated cells in each sample was estimated by amplification of reference gene primers within the assay. To quantify the absolute abundance of each unique TCRbeta CDR3 rearrangement, sequence reads were collapsed and filtered. For each sample, productive Simpson clonality was calculated by taking the square root of Simpson's diversity index across productive rearrangements. TCRdb re-hosts the immuneACCESS table, in-frame sequences only. Its copies lack some clones; in the studies checked, an unresolved V gene accounts for under half of them, and the cause for the rest is not known. V and J calls and clone size are given by that table; D and trimming were obtained from the DNA. This sample gives 200,000 or so clones in total; approximately 85% of them show up just once. Of the sample, around 3.3% is held by the ten largest clones.

Study-wide findings and limitations: The quantity of clinical and demographic metadata differed by source and by participant and was supplied without curation.

The CDR3 goes from the cysteine to the phenylalanine over 15 residues. The entry retains the CDR3 DNA only, 45 bases that are in frame from base 1. The collaborating institutions used their own protocols to collect whole blood in K2EDTA tubes. For TCRbeta analysis, collaborators shipped samples in one of three forms: frozen whole blood, isolated PBMCs, or DNA extracted from either of those sample types. As concerns this clone: Its antigen target is currently unknown. There are no base qualities to consult, and no much larger clone falls within one base.

Sequenced material: peripheral blood. The origin of this receptor is a man aged 55 to 70 with acute or convalescent COVID-19. In this chain, TRBV21-1 is recombined with TRBJ2-7; the D segment call TRBD2 is taken from the table without a DNA check. TRBV21-1 is flagged as a pseudogene. The CDR3 here reads CASSKVIGSGGEQYF. The bases read TGTGCCAGCAGCAAAGTAATAGGGTCGGGAGGCGAGCAGTACTTC.